This T cell receptor beta chain was recovered during a study of shared clonotypes between healthy human individuals. Whole-study context: Contributing individuals were a couple of females and a few males aged 18 to 49. Overall study findings and caveats: Of the naive CD4 clonotypes, about 5% were shared across a few donors.

CD8 cells regarded as naive lacked CD45RO, were positively chosen for CCR7, and omitted terminally differentiated effector memory CD45RA+ cells. The table came from immunoSEQ multiplex PCR; TCRdb's copy has only in-frame clones and leaves some out. The data show around 600,000 clones, with 85% to 95% seen just once and about 0.11% held by the top ten. On this clone: Its specificity is unknown.

CDR3 length: 14 residues. The germline gives CDR1 SEHNR, CDR2 FQNEAQ (reference sequence). V lost 4 bases and J lost 1; bases outside the gene matches: 3. The material sequenced was naive CD8+ T cells sorted from blood. This TCR was sampled from a woman aged 25 to 39 in good health. The V gene is TRBV7-9, the J gene TRBJ2-5, with 7 positions matching TRBD2. The CDR3 region has the DNA TGTGCCAGCAGCTCTAGACTAGCCCAAGAGACCCAGTACTTC. Translated, it gives CASSSRLAQETQYF.